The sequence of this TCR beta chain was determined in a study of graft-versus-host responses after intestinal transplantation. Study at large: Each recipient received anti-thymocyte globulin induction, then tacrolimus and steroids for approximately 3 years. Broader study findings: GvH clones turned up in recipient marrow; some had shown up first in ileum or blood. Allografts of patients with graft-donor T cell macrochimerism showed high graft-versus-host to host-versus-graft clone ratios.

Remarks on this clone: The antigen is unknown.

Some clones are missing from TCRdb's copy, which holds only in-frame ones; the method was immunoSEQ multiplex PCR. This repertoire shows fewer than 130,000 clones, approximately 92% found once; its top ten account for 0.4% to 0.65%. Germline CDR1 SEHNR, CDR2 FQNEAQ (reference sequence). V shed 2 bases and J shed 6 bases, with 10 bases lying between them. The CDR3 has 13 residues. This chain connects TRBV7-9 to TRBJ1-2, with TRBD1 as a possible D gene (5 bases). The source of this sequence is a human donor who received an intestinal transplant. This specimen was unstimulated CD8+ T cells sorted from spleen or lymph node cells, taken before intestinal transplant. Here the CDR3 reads CASSLFQGDGYTF. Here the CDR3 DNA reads TGTGCCAGCAGCTTATTTCAAGGGGATGGCTACACCTTC.